This TCR beta chain was captured by sequencing in a study of blood T cell repertoires in COVID-19 (TCRdb year 2020). In the study overall: Collaborator samples came from the United States, Italy and Spain and covered acute and convalescent phases of COVID-19. Where available, HLA class I and class II types were obtained from metadata supplied by the sample provider rather than from assay-based typing. The sample metadata nearly always contained a de-identified subject ID, COVID-19 status, age in years and sex. The material from the prospective study consisted of cDNA or gDNA derived from T cells, B-cell-depleted T cells, or PBMCs. Subjects who had been exposed to COVID-19, were actively infected with it, or had recovered from it provided the deeply sampled blood TCRbeta repertoires that made up the dataset. The samples were drawn from the first 160 participants of the ongoing ImmuneRACE study and from over a thousand subjects provided by 6 global collaborators. A freely available public database, intended as a resource for researchers studying the immune response to SARS-CoV-2, is where the repertoires were released. What the study reported, not specific to this receptor: Clinical and demographic metadata were provided uncurated, with the amount varying by source and participant.

Trimming costs V 0 bases and J 9 bases, and their ends lie 15 bases apart. From the germline V gene, CDR1 is LGHNA and CDR2 is YSLEER. From cysteine to phenylalanine, the CDR3 is 16 amino acids long. The DNA shown is the 48-base CDR3, in frame from base 1. Comments on this clone: Its antigen specificity is not known. Nothing much larger sits one base from this clone, and base qualities are not available.

The immunoSEQ Assay, a bias-controlled multiplex PCR, was used to amplify TCRbeta CDR3 regions from genomic DNA. The paper's processing steps were these. The number of nucleated cells in each sample was estimated from the amplification of reference gene primers within the assay. To quantify the absolute abundance of each unique TCRbeta CDR3 rearrangement, sequence reads were collapsed and filtered. For each sample, productive Simpson clonality was calculated as the square root of Simpson's diversity index across productive rearrangements. The immuneACCESS repertoire file appears here via TCRdb, limited to in-frame rearrangements. These files lack a portion of the clones; in checked studies, under half of the deficit traces to unresolved V genes, and the cause of the others is not known. The V and J calls and clone size come from that table; D and trimming were worked out from the DNA. The sample table records 40,000 to 55,000 clones; 84% of these occur just once. The leading ten clones occupy nearly 4.5% of the sample.

Each collaborating institution followed its own protocols to collect whole blood in K2EDTA tubes. For TCRbeta analysis, collaborators shipped samples as frozen whole blood, isolated PBMCs, or DNA extracted from either of those sample types. The receptor comes from a man over 45 with active COVID-19. This chain is built from TRBV4-3 and TRBJ1-6; the D gene cannot be resolved reliably. Sequencing was performed on peripheral blood. The nucleotide sequence is TGCGCCAGCAGCCAAGATAACGGGGAACTGGGTTCACCCCTCCACTTT. This yields the protein CASSQDNGELGSPLHF.